This T cell receptor (beta chain) was observed in a study of CD8 T cells in Susac syndrome. The CDR3 sequence is 13 residues long. Trimming took 5 bases from V and 5 from J; bases not matched to a gene: 5. Germline-derived CDR1 and CDR2 are DFQATT and SNEGSKA (reference sequence). Roughly 0.45 to 1 ug RNA was reverse transcribed with random hexamers. In TCRdb, the immunoSEQ multiplex PCR reads were re-called with MiXCR into one record per CDR3 protein. The table lists over 130,000 distinct CDR3 sequences, approximately 95% of them singletons. The sequence was collected from a human donor with Susac syndrome. V and J are TRBV20-1 and TRBJ2-5; TRBD2 matches 10 bases. Sequencing used CD4+ T cells from PBMCs. CDR3 amino acids: CSAFSGRRETQYF. The CDR3, as DNA: TGCAGTGCTTTTAGCGGGAGGCGGGAGACCCAGTACTTC.